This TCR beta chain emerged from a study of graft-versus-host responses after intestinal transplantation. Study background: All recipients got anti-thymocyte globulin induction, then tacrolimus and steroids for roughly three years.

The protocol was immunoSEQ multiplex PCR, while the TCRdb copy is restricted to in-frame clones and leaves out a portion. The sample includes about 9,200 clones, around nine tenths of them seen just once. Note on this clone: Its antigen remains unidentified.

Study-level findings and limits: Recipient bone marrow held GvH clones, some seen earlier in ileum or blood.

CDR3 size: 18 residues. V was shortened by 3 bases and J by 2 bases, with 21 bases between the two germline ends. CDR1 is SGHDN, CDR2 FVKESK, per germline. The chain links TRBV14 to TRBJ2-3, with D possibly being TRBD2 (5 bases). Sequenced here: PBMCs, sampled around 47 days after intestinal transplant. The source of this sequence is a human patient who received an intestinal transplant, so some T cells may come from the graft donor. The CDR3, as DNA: TGTGCCAGCAGCCAGACCCGACTACGGCGGGCCGTCACAGATACGCAGTATTTT. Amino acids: CASSQTRLRRAVTDTQYF. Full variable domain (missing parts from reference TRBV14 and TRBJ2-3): EAGVTQFPSHSVIEKGQTVTLRCDPISGHDNLYWYRRVMGKEIKFLLHFVKESKQDESGMPNNRFLAERTGGTYSTLKVQPAELEDSGVYFCASSQTRLRRAVTDTQYFGPGTRLTVL.